This T cell receptor beta chain stems from a study of blood T cell repertoires in COVID-19. About the research overall: The United States, Italy and Spain were the sources of the acute and convalescent COVID-19 samples. The cDNA or gDNA used as material had been derived from T cells, B-cell-depleted T cells, or PBMCs.

The CDR3 contains 13 residues. Trimming took 0 bases from V and 7 from J, leaving 9 bases between them. Germline-derived CDR1 and CDR2 are SGHAT and FQNNGV. Authors' analysis steps: Quantification of nucleated cells was approximated via reference gene primer amplification. The repertoire was sequenced with immunoSEQ multiplex PCR; TCRdb's copy has only in-frame clones and lacks some. From that table come the V and J calls and clone size; the DNA was used to work out D and trimming. This table holds 300,000 to 400,000 clones, approximately 90% found once. What was sequenced was peripheral blood. The rearrangement links TRBV11-2 to TRBJ1-2, with no clear D. The TCR comes from a woman between 18 and 29 years old who had recovered from COVID-19. CDR3 protein: CASSLESWSGYTF. In DNA form, the CDR3 reads TGTGCCAGCAGCTTAGAGTCTTGGAGTGGCTACACCTTC. Full variable domain (remainder filled in from reference TRBV11-2 and TRBJ1-2): EAGVAQSPRYKIIEKRQSVAFWCNPISGHATLYWYQQILGQGPKLLIQFQNNGVVDDSQLPKDRFSAERLKGVDSTLKIQPAKLEDSAVYLCASSLESWSGYTFGSGTRLTVV.